The TCR beta chain described here comes from a study of Ad26.COV2.S vaccination and SARS-CoV-2 variants. In the study overall: Administration of Ad26.COV2.S was intramuscular, either once or twice 56 days apart.

The CDR3 totals 15 residues. Trimming at V came to 8 bases and at J to 2 bases, leaving 8 bases not matched to a gene. Germline lookup yields CDR1 SNHLY and CDR2 FYNNEI. Overall study findings and caveats: Non-spike TCR breadth did not differ much between vaccine and placebo recipients. Placebo recipients trailed vaccine recipients in spike-specific TCR breadth.

Method: immunoSEQ multiplex PCR; TCRdb's copy keeps in-frame clones and lacks some. The sample lists about 480,000 clones, around 88% seen once, with more than 10% in the top ten. Remarks on this clone: Its antigen is unknown.

Treatment specified: 15 to 20 received Ad26.COV2.S at low or high dose, single or two shots; roughly 5 received placebo; per-sample allocation not given. Collection of the samples took place on day 63 after the first injection of vaccine or placebo. The vaccine antigen was prefusion-stabilized Wuhan SARS-CoV-2 spike. This receptor was obtained from a person aged 18-60 years who received the Ad26.COV2.S COVID-19 vaccine or a placebo. Sequencing was performed on peripheral blood, taken in a trial of Ad26.COV2.S vaccine versus placebo. The V gene is TRBV2, the J gene TRBJ2-1, with 8 positions matching TRBD1. This CDR3 is CASGGQGPPYNEQFF. The CDR3 nucleotides read TGTGCCAGCGGTGGACAGGGACCCCCCTACAATGAGCAGTTCTTC.